What follows are 25 T cell receptor beta chains derived from one specimen sequenced in a study of blood T cell repertoires in COVID-19. The repertoire was sequenced with immunoSEQ multiplex PCR; TCRdb's copy has only in-frame clones and lacks some. The sample holds 52,000 or so clones, around 86% seen once. Sequenced input: peripheral blood. These TCRs come from a human donor in a cohort sampled during active COVID-19.

This chain joins TRBV13 and TRBJ2-7; D is perhaps TRBD1 (5 bases). This CDR3 has 15 amino acids. The V gene lost 5 bases and the J gene lost 2 bases, with 16 bases spanning the gap. Looked up from germline, CDR1 is PRHDT and CDR2 is FYEKMQ (reference sequence). The CDR3 DNA follows: TGTGCCAGCAGCCGCCCGACAGTGGGGACCTACGAGCAGTACTTC. It translates to CASSRPTVGTYEQYF.

The CDR3: CASSIRTGGAGDTF. The CDR3 DNA is TGTGCCAGTAGTATCAGAACAGGGGGGGCAGGTGACACCTTC. This rearrangement joins TRBV19 to TRBJ1-2; TRBD1 matches 8 bases. Germline V gives CDR1 LNHDA, CDR2 SQIVND (reference sequence). The CDR3 consists of 14 residues. The trim removed 3 bases at V and 12 bases at J, leaving 12 bases unmatched.

This sequence joins TRBV6-5 and TRBJ1-6; TRBD1 agrees at 9 bases. The CDR3 covers 15 residues. Looked up from germline, CDR1 is MNHEY and CDR2 is SVGAGI. Trimming cost V 10 bases and J 3 bases; bases outside gene matches: 7. In DNA form, the CDR3 reads TGTGCCACCACAACAGGGGGCTTCTATAATTCACCCCTCCACTTT. It yields the protein CATTTGGFYNSPLHF.

The CDR3: CSVYPGLADNEQFF. The CDR3 DNA follows: TGCAGCGTTTATCCGGGACTAGCGGACAATGAGCAGTTCTTC. The V and J genes are TRBV29-1 and TRBJ2-1; the match to TRBD2 covers 11 bases. The CDR3 has 14 residues. After removal of 5 bases from V and 5 bases from J, the junction contained 5 bases not matched to a gene. Germline-derived CDR1 and CDR2 are SQVTM and ANQGSEA.

The chain is built from TRBV7-9 and TRBJ2-2; unclear D gene. CDR3 size: 14 residues. Germline assignment: CDR1 SEHNR and CDR2 FQNEAQ (reference sequence). V was clipped by 1 base and J by 4 bases, with 7 bases between them. The CDR3 DNA reads as TGTGCCAGCAGCTTAGACAGCTCCACCGGGGAGCTGTTTTTT. Translating it yields CASSLDSSTGELFF.

The chain employs TRBV19 and TRBJ2-5, with TRBD1 matching over 8 bases. The CDR3 contains 14 residues. From germline, CDR1 is LNHDA and CDR2 SQIVND (reference sequence). V dropped 6 bases and J dropped 5; count of bases not matched to a gene: 8. The CDR3 protein is CASSGQGAFETQYF. In DNA, the CDR3 is TGTGCCAGTAGCGGACAGGGCGCTTTTGAGACCCAGTACTTC. Using reference TRBV19 and TRBJ2-5 for the parts outside the CDR3, the full variable domain is DGGITQSPKYLFRKEGQNVTLSCEQNLNHDAMYWYRQDPGQGLRLIYYSQIVNDFQKGDIAEGYSVSREKKESFPLTVTSAQKNPTAFYLCASSGQGAFETQYFGPGTRLLVL.

The chain employs TRBV5-1 and TRBJ2-1; 10 bases map to TRBD1. From germline, CDR1 is SGHRS and CDR2 YFSETQ. V dropped 4 bases and J dropped 8; count of bases not matched to a gene: 6. This CDR3 is built from 14 residues. CDR3 loop: CASSPRDRGDEQFF. CDR3 nucleotides: TGCGCCAGCAGCCCCCGGGACAGGGGCGATGAGCAGTTCTTC.

This rearrangement joins TRBV7-2 to TRBJ2-7; possibly TRBD1 for D (5 bases). Germline V gene lookup returns CDR1 SGHTA and CDR2 FQGNSA. Trimming cost V 5 bases and J 2 bases, with 19 bases left between them. CDR3 length: 16 amino acids. The CDR3 nucleotides are TGTGCCAGCAGCCAGGCCTTGCAGCACAGGACCTACGAGCAGTACTTC. Translated, it gives CASSQALQHRTYEQYF. The full variable domain, its missing parts supplied by reference TRBV7-2 and TRBJ2-7, is GAGVSQSPSNKVTEKGKDVELRCDPISGHTALYWYRQSLGQGLEFLIYFQGNSAPDKSGLPSDRFSAERTGGSVSTLTIQRTQQEDSAVYLCASSQALQHRTYEQYFGPGTRLTVT.

The V and J genes are TRBV7-9 and TRBJ1-6, with a tentative D call TRBD1 (5 bases). The CDR3 is 14 amino acids. CDR1 and CDR2 (germline): SEHNR, FQNEAQ (reference sequence). V shed 4 bases and J shed 6 bases, with 10 bases lying between them. In DNA, the CDR3 is TGTGCCAGCAGCTCCCAGGGTTTTAATTCACCCCTCCACTTT. It yields the protein CASSSQGFNSPLHF.

The CDR3 nucleotides read TGTGCCAGCAGCCTCCGGGACAGGGGTACAGATACGCAGTATTTT. This codes for CASSLRDRGTDTQYF. The chain has TRBV6-4 and TRBJ2-3; 10 bases line up with TRBD1. The germline CDR1 and CDR2 sequences are MRHNA and SNTAGT. V shed 6 bases and J 3 bases; nucleotides not matched to a gene: 6. The CDR3 sequence is 15 residues long.

The chain combines TRBV30 with TRBJ1-1; D uncertain. The V gene's germline CDR1 is GTSNPN and CDR2 SVGIG (reference sequence). V was shortened by 0 bases and J by 0 bases, with 8 bases between the two germline ends. The CDR3 contains 14 residues. The CDR3, as DNA: TGTGCCTGGAGTGTACACGGGTTGAACACTGAAGCTTTCTTT. This codes for CAWSVHGLNTEAFF.

This chain connects TRBV23-1 to TRBJ1-5; 10 bases align to TRBD1. TRBV23-1 is classed as an ORF, of uncertain function. With V trimmed by 2 bases and J by 9 bases, 13 bases remained unmatched. This CDR3 region has 17 residues. The DNA of the CDR3 is TGCGCCAGCAGTCAAGAAAACCGGGACAGGGGTTCACGGCCCCAGCATTTT. This sequence encodes CASSQENRDRGSRPQHF.

The chain uses TRBV6-2 or TRBV6-3 and TRBJ2-3; no clear D. This CDR3 is 12 amino acids long. V lost 2 bases and J 4 bases, leaving 4 bases between the germline ends. Looked up from germline, CDR1 is MNHEY and CDR2 is SVGEGT. CDR3 loop: CASSYNSDTQYF. The DNA of the CDR3 is TGTGCCAGCAGTTACAACTCAGATACGCAGTATTTT.

This clone was detected only a few times. The rearrangement joins TRBV5-4 to TRBJ2-7; tentative D call: TRBD1 (5 bases). This CDR3 comprises 15 residues. The V end was cut by 0 bases, the J end by 1 base, with 11 bases between. Germline CDR1 SGHNT, CDR2 YYREEE (reference sequence). The CDR3 region is CASSLAATVSYEQYF. The CDR3 region has the DNA TGTGCCAGCAGCTTGGCCGCGACAGTTTCCTACGAGCAGTACTTC.

This chain links TRBV5-6 with TRBJ1-2; possible D gene TRBD1, 5 bases. V lost 4 bases and J lost 2, with 9 bases in between. CDR1 is SGHDT and CDR2 is YYEEEE in the germline V gene. This CDR3 is 13 amino acids long. The CDR3 protein is CASSAQGNYGYTF. CDR3 sequence (DNA): TGTGCCAGCAGCGCCCAGGGCAACTATGGCTACACCTTC.

This clone has a handful of counts. The chain recombines TRBV7-8 with TRBJ2-7, with 11 bases identical to TRBD1. Trimming at V came to 5 bases and at J to 6 bases, leaving 9 bases not matched to a gene. Germline V gives CDR1 SGHVS, CDR2 FQNEAQ. This CDR3 is built from 15 residues. CDR3 coding DNA: TGTGCCAGCAGCCGTGGGGGGACAGGGGGAAGCGAGCAGTACTTC. It specifies CASSRGGTGGSEQYF.

This chain connects TRBV28 to TRBJ1-4, with D uncertain. The CDR3 covers 16 residues. Germline V CDR1 and CDR2: MDHEN, SYDVKM. Trimming stripped 5 bases from V and 7 bases from J, with 20 bases between. The CDR3 nucleotides read TGTGCCAGCAGTCCGCCCGGGGAGTTAAGTGGTGAAAAACTGTTTTTT. Its translation is CASSPPGELSGEKLFF.

This clone was found once. The rearrangement links TRBV5-4 to TRBJ1-3, with TRBD1 identical over 7 bases. This CDR3 spans 14 amino acids. CDR1 is SGHNT, CDR2 YYREEE, per germline (reference sequence). The junction had 3 bases not matched to a gene; V was cut back by 2 bases and J by 4 bases. The CDR3 DNA is TGTGCCAGCAGCTTAACAGGGGTCGGAAACACCATATATTTT. Encoded protein: CASSLTGVGNTIYF.

The rearrangement links TRBV28 to TRBJ2-1, with D unclear. V lost 8 bases, J lost 2 bases, and 4 bases lay in between. Germline CDR1 reads MDHEN; CDR2 reads SYDVKM. The CDR3 spans 11 residues. The CDR3 here is CASRAYNEQFF. The DNA of the CDR3 is TGTGCCAGCCGAGCCTACAATGAGCAGTTCTTC.

The V and J genes are TRBV2 and TRBJ2-3; 7 nucleotides match TRBD2. CDR3 length: 14 amino acids. Germline loops: CDR1 SNHLY, CDR2 FYNNEI. After removal of 1 base from V and 7 bases from J, the junction contained 5 bases not matched to a gene. CDR3 in amino acids: CASSEGEGSHTQYF. CDR3 DNA: TGTGCCAGCAGTGAAGGGGAGGGGAGTCATACGCAGTATTTT.

This clone was recorded once. V gene TRBV12-3 or TRBV12-4 combines with J gene TRBJ1-5; no clear D. V lost 3 bases to trimming and J lost 6 bases, with 9 bases between them. This CDR3 contains 13 residues. The CDR3 sequence: CASSFTVGQPQHF. CDR3 sequence (DNA): TGTGCCAGCAGTTTCACGGTCGGTCAGCCCCAGCATTTT.

This clone was recorded only once. The rearrangement uses TRBV9 and TRBJ2-1; D is possibly TRBD1 (5 bases). Germline assignment: CDR1 SGDLS and CDR2 YYNGEE. Trimming removed 3 bases from V and 3 bases from J, with 13 bases in between. This CDR3 comprises 15 residues. CDR3 region: CASSDGQLLYNEQFF. The CDR3, as DNA: TGTGCCAGCAGCGACGGACAACTCCTCTACAATGAGCAGTTCTTC.

The rearrangement joins TRBV27 to TRBJ2-1; 9 bases fit TRBD2. Germline trimming cut 7 bases from V and 0 bases from J; bases unmatched to any gene: 1. CDR1 and CDR2 from the germline V gene are MNHEY and SMNVEV (reference sequence). The CDR3 consists of 14 residues. Here the CDR3 reads CASNSGSSYNEQFF. The CDR3 region has the DNA TGTGCCAGCAATAGCGGGAGCTCCTACAATGAGCAGTTCTTC.

About this clone: One end of the junction fails to match germline, which may point to a read error. This sequence joins TRBV6-5 and TRBJ2-1; D is uncertain. The CDR3 contains 11 residues. Germline values: CDR1 MNHEY, CDR2 SVGAGI. CDR3 residues: CASSDSYEQFF. CDR3 DNA sequence: TGTGCCAGCAGTGACTCCTACGAGCAGTTCTTC.

This rearrangement joins TRBV11-2 to TRBJ2-2; D might be TRBD2 (6 bases). Per germline, CDR1 SGHAT and CDR2 FQNNGV. This CDR3 spans 15 amino acids. V was trimmed by 5 bases and J by 4 bases, leaving 14 bases between them. The CDR3 DNA sequence: TGTGCCAGCAGCCGTAGCGGACCCCTCACCGGGGAGCTGTTTTTT. This translates into CASSRSGPLTGELFF.